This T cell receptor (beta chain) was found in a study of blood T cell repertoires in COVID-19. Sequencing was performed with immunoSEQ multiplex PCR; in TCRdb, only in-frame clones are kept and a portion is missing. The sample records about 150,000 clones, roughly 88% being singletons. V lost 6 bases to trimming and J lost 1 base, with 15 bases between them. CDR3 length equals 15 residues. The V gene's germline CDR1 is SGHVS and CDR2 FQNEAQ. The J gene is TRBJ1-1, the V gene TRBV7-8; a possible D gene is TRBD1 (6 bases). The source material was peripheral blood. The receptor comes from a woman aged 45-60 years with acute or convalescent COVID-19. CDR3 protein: CASRDTGNPNTEAFF. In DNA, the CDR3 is TGTGCCAGCAGAGATACAGGGAATCCGAACACTGAAGCTTTCTTT.